The clone carrying this T cell receptor (beta chain) occurred once. This entry is derived from a study of blood T cell repertoires in COVID-19. Looking at the study overall: Spain, Italy and the United States supplied samples that represented acute and convalescent COVID-19. PBMCs, B-cell-depleted T cells, or T cells provided the cDNA or gDNA that made up the material.

The data were produced by immunoSEQ multiplex PCR, yet TCRdb's version contains in-frame clones alone and is incomplete. The sample comprises just under 90,000 clones, 70% to 90% of which are singletons, and over 0.45% rests with the top ten. The CDR3 has 15 amino acids. V was trimmed by 5 bases and J by 0 bases, leaving 14 bases between them. The germline V gene encodes CDR1 MNHEY and CDR2 SVGAGI. The TCR was taken from a man between 60 and 70 years old with acute or convalescent COVID-19. The chain has TRBV6-5 and TRBJ2-7; D is unclear. Sequences were obtained from peripheral blood. The CDR3 loop reads CASSTRRRSSYEQYF. The CDR3 region has the DNA TGTGCCAGCAGTACGAGACGGAGAAGCTCCTACGAGCAGTACTTC.